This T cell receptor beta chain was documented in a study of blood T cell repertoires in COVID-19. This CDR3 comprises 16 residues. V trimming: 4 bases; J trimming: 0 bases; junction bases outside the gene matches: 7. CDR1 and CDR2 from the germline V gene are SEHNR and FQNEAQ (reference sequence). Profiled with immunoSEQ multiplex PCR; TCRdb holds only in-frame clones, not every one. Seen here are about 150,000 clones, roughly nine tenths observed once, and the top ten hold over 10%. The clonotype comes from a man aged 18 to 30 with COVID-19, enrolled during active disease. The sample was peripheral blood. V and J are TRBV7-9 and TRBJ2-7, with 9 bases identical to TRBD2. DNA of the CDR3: TGTGCCAGCAGCTCCGGGACTAGCAGAATCTCCTACGAGCAGTACTTC. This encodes CASSSGTSRISYEQYF.